This TCR beta chain comes out of a study of T cell responses to AZD1222 COVID-19 vaccine. Study-wide findings and caveats: The donor cohort was predominantly white British with a female majority, and clonal diversity may have been underestimated. Spike was spanned by vaccine-associated CD4 TCRs, which were dominant at 160-218 and 743-854.

The CDR3 contains 15 residues. The V gene's germline CDR1 is SGHRS and CDR2 YFSETQ. Deletions cut 4 bases from V and 2 bases from J, with 12 bases between. Sequencing used immunoSEQ multiplex PCR; TCRdb keeps in-frame clones, though not all of them. The sample holds more than 85,000 clones; approximately 90% are singletons and the top ten take around a sixth. On this clone itself: The antigen is undetermined.

The J gene is TRBJ2-2, the V gene TRBV5-1, with D perhaps TRBD1 (7 bases). This material consisted of peripheral blood, taken on day 0 of AZD1222 vaccination. The sequence came from an adult in good health. The CDR3 region has the DNA TGCGCCAGCAGCGCGGGACAGACAAACACCGGGGAGCTGTTTTTT. Protein: CASSAGQTNTGELFF. Using reference TRBV5-1 and TRBJ2-2 for the parts outside the CDR3, the full variable domain is KAGVTQTPRYLIKTRGQQVTLSCSPISGHRSVSWYQQTPGQGLQFLFEYFSETQRNKGNFPGRFSGRQFSNSRSEMNVSTLELGDSALYLCASSAGQTNTGELFFGEGSRLTVL.